Presented here are 12 T cell receptor beta chains from one specimen sequenced in a study of early T cells in non-severe SARS-CoV-2 infection. MiXCR was run by TCRdb on the 5' RACE reads, yielding one entry per CDR3 protein. The sample carries some 50,000 distinct CDR3 sequences, about 5.2% recorded once. The material sequenced was whole blood, taken at baseline. These receptors were obtained from an adult who was a healthcare worker with PCR-confirmed SARS-CoV-2 infection or an uninfected control (not recorded which).

Ten or more counts support this clonotype. CDR3 in amino acids: CASSSYGTGDGSGELFF. The CDR3, as DNA: TGTGCCAGCAGCTCCTACGGCACGGGAGACGGTTCCGGGGAGCTGTTTTTT. V and J are TRBV11-2 and TRBJ2-2; D is perhaps TRBD2 (6 bases). The CDR3 length is 17 residues. Trimming shortened V by 4 bases and J by 6 bases, and 21 bases separated the two germline ends. From germline, CDR1 is SGHAT and CDR2 FQNNGV. Supplemented by reference TRBV11-2 and TRBJ2-2, the full variable domain reads EAGVAQSPRYKIIEKRQSVAFWCNPISGHATLYWYQQILGQGPKLLIQFQNNGVVDDSQLPKDRFSAERLKGVDSTLKIQPAKLEDSAVYLCASSSYGTGDGSGELFFGEGSRLTVL.

The CDR3 here is CASSLSRVFQETQYF. DNA for the CDR3: TGTGCCAGCAGCTTATCGAGGGTCTTCCAAGAGACCCAGTACTTC. This rearrangement joins TRBV7-8 to TRBJ2-5; D is possibly TRBD2 (5 bases). V lost 2 bases to trimming and J lost 1 base, with 11 bases between them. In germline, CDR1 is SGHVS, CDR2 FQNEAQ. The CDR3 has 15 amino acids. Full variable domain (remainder filled in from reference TRBV7-8 and TRBJ2-5): GAGVSQSPRYKVAKRGQDVALRCDPISGHVSLFWYQQALGQGPEFLTYFQNEAQLDKSGLPSDRFFAERPEGSVSTLKIQRTQQEDSAVYLCASSLSRVFQETQYFGPGTRLLVL.

This clonotype was seen ten or more times. The chain links TRBV6-6 to TRBJ2-7, with TRBD2 identical over 8 bases. CDR3 size: 14 residues. Germline V gene lookup returns CDR1 MNHNY and CDR2 SVGAGI (reference sequence). V trimming: 6 bases; J trimming: 4 bases; junction bases outside the gene matches: 8. Here the CDR3 DNA reads TGTGCCAGCAGAACAAGCGGGAGCTTTTACGAGCAGTACTTC. Its translation: CASRTSGSFYEQYF.

In the case of this clonotype: A read error is possible here, since a much larger clone lies one base away. The chain has TRBV29-1 and TRBJ2-7; possible D gene TRBD1, 5 bases. V was shortened by 5 bases and J by 5 bases, with 13 bases between the two germline ends. This CDR3 has 12 amino acids. Germline assignment: CDR1 SQVTM and CDR2 ANQGSEA. Here the CDR3 DNA reads TGCAGCGTTCTACAGGTGGCAAACGAGCAGTACTTC. Translated, it gives CSVLQVANEQYF.

The sample holds many counts of this clonotype. The chain combines TRBV19 with TRBJ2-3; 10 bases agree with TRBD2. V was clipped by 5 bases and J by 4 bases; unmatched bases: 9. Germline V lookup: CDR1 LNHDA, CDR2 SQIVND (reference sequence). The CDR3 loop spans 16 amino acids. Here the CDR3 reads CASSPTSGISPDTQYF. Written as DNA, the CDR3 is TGTGCCAGTAGTCCCACTAGCGGGATTTCCCCAGATACGCAGTATTTT.

This clonotype was recorded many times. The chain carries TRBV2 and TRBJ1-3; D perhaps matches TRBD1 (6 bases). The germline V gene has CDR1 SNHLY and CDR2 FYNNEI. CDR3 size: 15 residues. V lost 6 bases to trimming and J lost 1 base, with 13 bases between them. This CDR3 reads CASSPTGLSGNTIYF. The DNA for the CDR3 is TGTGCCAGCAGCCCCACAGGGCTTTCTGGAAACACCATATATTTT.

This clonotype was counted ten times or more. This chain links TRBV6-5 with TRBJ2-1; D is unresolved. Germline CDR1 is MNHEY and CDR2 is SVGAGI. V shed 4 bases and J shed 6 bases, with 16 bases lying between them. The CDR3 totals 15 residues. The CDR3 nucleotides are TGTGCCAGCAGTTCGACGCGAGGAGTCTTCAATGAGCAGTTCTTC. Translated: CASSSTRGVFNEQFF.

Remarks on this clonotype: This may be a read error, as it is one base from a much larger clone. The chain couples TRBV7-3 to TRBJ2-1; D could derive from TRBD1 or TRBD2 (5 bases each). CDR1 is SGHTA, CDR2 FQGTGA, per germline. The CDR3 has 15 amino acids. Trimming removed 5 bases at V and 10 bases at J, with 21 bases between. CDR3 sequence reads: CASSEGWDPTMEQFF. DNA of the CDR3: TGTGCCAGCAGCGAGGGCTGGGACCCCACCATGGAGCAGTTCTTC.

The table lists this clonotype with a few counts. The gene calls are TRBV10-2 and TRBJ2-7; TRBD1 matches 7 bases. The CDR3 is made up of 13 amino acids. CDR1 is WSHSY, CDR2 SAAADI, per germline. Trimming at V came to 6 bases and at J to 2 bases, leaving 4 bases not matched to a gene. The CDR3 is CASRGQLAYEQYF. The CDR3 coding sequence is TGCGCCAGCAGGGGACAGTTAGCCTACGAGCAGTACTTC.

This clonotype appeared many times. The V and J genes are TRBV11-2 and TRBJ2-5, with D uncertain. This CDR3 comprises 12 residues. The germline V gene has CDR1 SGHAT and CDR2 FQNNGV. The V and J ends lost 3 bases and 5 bases respectively, with 7 bases between them. CDR3 DNA: TGTGCCAGCAGCTTCCTCTTGGAGACCCAGTACTTC. Encoded protein: CASSFLLETQYF. The complete variable domain, with remaining parts taken from reference TRBV11-2 and TRBJ2-5, reads EAGVAQSPRYKIIEKRQSVAFWCNPISGHATLYWYQQILGQGPKLLIQFQNNGVVDDSQLPKDRFSAERLKGVDSTLKIQPAKLEDSAVYLCASSFLLETQYFGPGTRLLVL.

V and J are TRBV7-6 and TRBJ2-1, with TRBD2 matching over 10 bases. V shed 5 bases, J shed 3 bases, and the junction held 10 bases outside the gene matches. Germline V gene data show CDR1 as SGHVS and CDR2 as FNYEAQ. This CDR3 contains 17 residues. CDR3 loop: CASSKVPLAGVYNEQFF. The CDR3 DNA reads TGTGCCAGCAGCAAAGTCCCTCTAGCGGGAGTCTACAATGAGCAGTTCTTC.

Remarks on this clonotype: An end of the junction differs from the germline gene, which may be a read error. V usage is TRBV25-1 and J usage is TRBJ1-4, with 8 nucleotides matching TRBD1. The germline V gene encodes CDR1 MGHDK and CDR2 SYGVNS. The CDR3 runs 12 residues. CDR3 in DNA: TGTGCCAGCAGTGCAGGGGGCGAAAAACTTTTTTTT. This gives the protein CASSAGGEKLFF.